One sample yielded the 30 T cell receptor beta chains listed below, sequenced in a study of T cells after yellow fever vaccination. TCRdb reprocessed the 5' RACE reads with MiXCR, giving one entry per CDR3 protein. The sample holds hundreds of thousands of distinct CDR3 sequences, about 19% seen once. The input for sequencing was PBMCs, taken before the yellow fever booster vaccination. Receptors were obtained from a man in his late teens or twenties who received the YFV17D yellow fever vaccine.

This clonotype appeared a few times. This chain connects TRBV4-3 to TRBJ2-7; D tentatively reads TRBD1 or TRBD2 (6 bases each). Germline loops: CDR1 LGHNA, CDR2 YSLEER. This CDR3 is 15 amino acids long. V lost 4 bases and J lost 2, with 15 bases in between. The chain's CDR3 is CASSRDEGEAYEQYV. The CDR3 DNA sequence: TGCGCCAGCAGCCGAGATGAGGGGGAGGCCTACGAGCAGTACGTC.

This clonotype has a handful of counts. The gene calls are TRBV6-2 or TRBV6-3 and TRBJ2-7, with D unresolved. The germline V and J ends were trimmed by 7 bases and 3 bases, with 10 bases remaining between them. This CDR3 comprises 12 residues. Germline CDR1 is MNHEY and CDR2 is SVGEGT. CDR3 bases: TGTGCCAGCACTGATTACAGCTACGAGCAGTACTTC. Translated: CASTDYSYEQYF.

The V and J genes are TRBV9 and TRBJ2-6; D might be TRBD2 (6 bases). V lost 3 bases and J lost 2, with 18 bases in between. Germline V gene data show CDR1 as SGDLS and CDR2 as YYNGEE. CDR3 length: 18 residues. The CDR3 is CASSGYRTGATGANVLTF. The DNA of the CDR3 is TGTGCCAGCAGCGGGTATAGGACGGGAGCGACTGGGGCCAACGTCCTGACTTTC.

The chain is built from TRBV5-1 and TRBJ2-2; 11 bases fit TRBD2. This CDR3 region has 16 residues. Germline V lookup: CDR1 SGHRS, CDR2 YFSETQ. The J segment lost 6 bases and the V segment lost 5 bases, leaving 9 bases of the junction unmatched. The CDR3 DNA reads TGCGCCAGCAGTAGTGGGACTAGCGGCGCGCCCGGGGAGCTGTTTTTT. This gives the protein CASSSGTSGAPGELFF.

This clonotype has a handful of counts. The chain is built from TRBV9 and TRBJ2-4; 7 positions agree with TRBD2. V was clipped by 1 base and J by 5 bases; unmatched bases: 3. The CDR3 runs to 14 residues. Germline V gives CDR1 SGDLS, CDR2 YYNGEE. CDR3 nucleotide sequence: TGTGCCAGCAGCGTAAGTCTAGCGGAAAACATTCAGTACTTC. It specifies CASSVSLAENIQYF.

This clonotype was counted a few times. V and J are TRBV7-9 and TRBJ2-1; maybe TRBD1 (6 bases). The CDR3 has 13 amino acids. Deletions cut 8 bases from V and 6 bases from J, with 14 bases between. CDR1 SEHNR and CDR2 FQNEAQ come from the germline V gene (reference sequence). The CDR3 nucleotides read TGTGCCAGCTTAATCCCAGGGGCCAATGAGCAGTTCTTC. This codes for CASLIPGANEQFF.

The chain links TRBV18 to TRBJ2-1; possibly TRBD1 or TRBD2 for D (5 bases each). Germline values: CDR1 KGHSH, CDR2 LQKENI. The CDR3 extends over 13 amino acids. V gave up 0 bases and J gave up 8 bases, with 8 bases separating them. The CDR3 protein is CASSPPLGHEQFF. Here the CDR3 DNA reads TGTGCCAGCTCACCACCGCTGGGACATGAGCAGTTCTTC.

Only a few counts were recorded for this clonotype. This CDR3 reads CSARDPRALYGYTF. CDR3 DNA: TGCAGTGCTAGAGATCCCAGGGCCCTCTATGGCTACACCTTC. V is TRBV20-1 and J is TRBJ1-2, with D possibly matching TRBD1 (5 bases). Trimming stripped 0 bases from V and 4 bases from J, with 12 bases between. The CDR3 contains 14 residues. CDR1 is DFQATT, CDR2 SNEGSKA, per germline (reference sequence).

This clonotype was counted ten times or more. The CDR3 DNA is TGTGCCAGCAGTTTAGGGGACAGGGGGCCCACTGAAGCTTTCTTT. Its protein is CASSLGDRGPTEAFF. This chain connects TRBV12-3 or TRBV12-4 to TRBJ1-1; 12 bases agree with TRBD1. The ends lost 1 base at V and 4 bases at J; junction bases unmatched: 1. The CDR3 covers 15 residues.

The gene calls are TRBV4-3 and TRBJ2-7; a weak D match, TRBD1 (6 bases). V was cut by 0 bases and J by 2 bases, with 11 bases left in between. This CDR3 region has 15 residues. Germline V gene sequence: CDR1 LGHNA, CDR2 YSLEER. The CDR3 bases are TGCGCCAGCAGCCAAGACGCCAGGACAGCCTACGAGCAGTACTTC. The encoded protein is CASSQDARTAYEQYF.

The CDR3 loop reads CASSLYLTQGYGYTF. The CDR3 bases are TGTGCCAGCAGCTTATATTTAACGCAGGGATATGGCTACACCTTC. The chain employs TRBV7-2 and TRBJ1-2; the D gene is possibly TRBD1 (5 bases). The CDR3 is 15 residues long. V was shortened by 2 bases and J by 5 bases, with 15 bases between the two germline ends. Germline lookup yields CDR1 SGHTA and CDR2 FQGNSA.

This clonotype was counted a few times. The chain employs TRBV5-6 and TRBJ1-6; 8 bases are shared with TRBD1. The CDR3 runs to 17 residues. The V segment lost 4 bases and the J segment 0 bases; nucleotides outside the gene matches: 6. Germline V lookup: CDR1 SGHDT, CDR2 YYEEEE. The CDR3 DNA sequence: TGTGCCAGCAGCACACAACAGGGGGGCTCCTATAATTCACCCCTCCACTTT. It codes for CASSTQQGGSYNSPLHF.

V gene TRBV6-2 or TRBV6-3 combines with J gene TRBJ2-3; D unresolved. Germline assignment: CDR1 MNHEY and CDR2 SVGEGT. Trimming shortened V by 4 bases and J by 5 bases, and 10 bases separated the two germline ends. The CDR3 is made up of 13 amino acids. This chain's CDR3 is CASSFLPKDTQYF. CDR3 in DNA: TGTGCCAGCAGTTTTCTGCCTAAAGATACGCAGTATTTT.

This clonotype was seen a handful of times. V gene TRBV15 combines with J gene TRBJ2-2, with TRBD2 as a possible D gene (5 bases). V dropped 3 bases and J dropped 4 bases, with 12 bases sitting between them. The CDR3 is made up of 15 amino acids. Germline V lookup: CDR1 LNHNV, CDR2 YYDKDF (reference sequence). CDR3 loop: CATSRAGVGTGELFF. DNA for the CDR3: TGTGCCACCAGCAGGGCGGGCGTCGGCACCGGGGAGCTGTTTTTT.

The chain carries TRBV3-1 and TRBJ2-7, with D tentatively TRBD1 (5 bases). Germline V gene lookup returns CDR1 LGHDT and CDR2 YNNKEL (reference sequence). The germline V and J ends were trimmed by 3 bases and 0 bases, with 12 bases remaining between them. The CDR3 consists of 15 residues. CDR3 DNA: TGTGCCAGCAGCCACACCGACAGAGCCTCCTACGAGCAGTACTTC. Translated: CASSHTDRASYEQYF.

The gene calls are TRBV6-2 or TRBV6-3 and TRBJ2-7, with D perhaps being TRBD1 or TRBD2 (6 bases each). The CDR3 contains 15 residues. CDR1 MNHEY and CDR2 SVGEGT come from the germline V gene. Deletions cut 2 bases from V and 4 bases from J, with 15 bases between. This chain's CDR3 is CASSYLGGQKYEQYV. CDR3 DNA: TGTGCCAGCAGTTACCTGGGGGGACAAAAGTACGAGCAGTACGTC.

The J gene is TRBJ2-2, the V gene TRBV9; unclear D gene. Between the trimmed V and J ends, which lost 2 bases and 7 bases, there was a span of 9 bases. The CDR3 is 13 residues long. The germline V gene encodes CDR1 SGDLS and CDR2 YYNGEE. In DNA, the CDR3 is TGTGCCAGCAGCGTGGGGAATGGCGGGGAGCTGTTTTTT. It codes for CASSVGNGGELFF.

The CDR3 DNA reads as TGTGCCAGCAGACTACCCGGACAGGGGGCTAGGGATGAGCAGTTCTTC. Its translation is CASRLPGQGARDEQFF. The rearrangement uses TRBV28 and TRBJ2-1, with 11 bases fitting TRBD1. CDR3 length: 16 residues. V lost 6 bases to trimming and J lost 8 bases; unmatched junction nucleotides: 12. Germline CDR1 is MDHEN and CDR2 is SYDVKM.

The rearrangement links TRBV10-3 to TRBJ2-2; D possibly corresponds to TRBD2 (6 bases). This CDR3 region has 14 residues. V was pared by 6 bases and J by 2 bases, with 10 bases between. Per germline, CDR1 ENHRY and CDR2 SYGVKD. CDR3: CAIRTGGNTGELFF. DNA of the CDR3: TGTGCCATCAGGACCGGGGGAAACACCGGGGAGCTGTTTTTT.

This CDR3 is CASRRYPGQNYGYTF. CDR3 nucleotides: TGTGCCAGCAGGCGTTACCCGGGACAGAACTATGGCTACACCTTC. V and J are TRBV6-5 and TRBJ1-2; the match to TRBD1 covers 7 bases. This CDR3 is built from 15 residues. V trimming: 6 bases; J trimming: 2 bases; junction bases outside the gene matches: 9. CDR1 MNHEY and CDR2 SVGAGI come from the germline V gene.

This clonotype occurred a few times. The chain has TRBV7-6 and TRBJ1-3, with 9 positions matching TRBD1. The CDR3 has 19 residues. From germline, CDR1 is SGHVS and CDR2 FNYEAQ. The trim removed 3 bases at V and 2 bases at J, leaving 14 bases unmatched. The CDR3 region is CASSFSGTGSPHAGNTIYF. In DNA form, the CDR3 reads TGTGCCAGCAGCTTCTCCGGGACAGGGAGCCCCCACGCTGGAAACACCATATATTTT.

V is TRBV7-2 and J is TRBJ1-4; TRBD1 aligns across 11 bases. Germline CDR1 SGHTA, CDR2 FQGNSA. V lost 5 bases, J lost 8 bases, and 7 bases stayed unmatched. This CDR3 has 15 amino acids. CDR3 nucleotide sequence: TGTGCCAGCAGCCCGGGGACAGGGGGGGAAGAAAAACTGTTTTTT. Residues: CASSPGTGGEEKLFF. The whole variable domain, remainder taken from reference TRBV7-2 and TRBJ1-4, is GAGVSQSPSNKVTEKGKDVELRCDPISGHTALYWYRQSLGQGLEFLIYFQGNSAPDKSGLPSDRFSAERTGGSVSTLTIQRTQQEDSAVYLCASSPGTGGEEKLFFGSGTQLSVL.

The chain employs TRBV12-3 or TRBV12-4 and TRBJ1-1, with D possibly matching TRBD1 (5 bases). Deletions cut 6 bases from V and 7 bases from J, with 15 bases between. The length of the CDR3 is 13 residues. CDR3 DNA: TGTGCCAGCAGACCCGGGACGGAAATTGAAGCTTTCTTT. Translated, it gives CASRPGTEIEAFF.

This clonotype occurred a few times. Here the CDR3 DNA reads TGTGCCAGCAGCTTAAATATTGGACCCAACCATACGCAGTATTTT. Translation: CASSLNIGPNHTQYF. V usage is TRBV7-3 and J usage is TRBJ2-3; D is unresolved. CDR3 length: 15 amino acids. V lost 1 base and J 7 bases, leaving 15 bases between the germline ends. Germline CDR1 reads SGHTA; CDR2 reads FQGTGA.

The V and J genes are TRBV3-1 and TRBJ2-1; D uncertain. This CDR3 spans 13 amino acids. Germline CDR1 LGHDT, CDR2 YNNKEL (reference sequence). The V and J ends lost 3 bases and 9 bases respectively, with 12 bases between them. In DNA form, the CDR3 reads TGTGCCAGCAGCCAGGGATCGGGCTTTGAGCAGTTCTTC. Amino acid sequence: CASSQGSGFEQFF.

The table lists this clonotype with many counts. J is TRBJ2-7 and V is TRBV20-1, with D maybe TRBD2 (5 bases). V gave up 2 bases and J gave up 3 bases, with 14 bases separating them. This CDR3 comprises 14 residues. Germline V gene data show CDR1 as DFQATT and CDR2 as SNEGSKA (reference sequence). The CDR3 nucleotides read TGCAGTGCTAGACCTGTGGACTCGCGCTACGAGCAGTACGTC. This translates into CSARPVDSRYEQYV.

This clonotype was detected only a few times. The chain combines TRBV5-1 with TRBJ1-4; D is perhaps TRBD1 (5 bases). The ends were cut back, 4 bases at V and 5 bases at J, with 12 bases in the middle. Looked up from germline, CDR1 is SGHRS and CDR2 is YFSETQ. The CDR3 runs to 14 residues. CDR3: CASSEGPDNEKLFF. For the CDR3, the DNA is TGCGCCAGCAGCGAGGGACCTGACAATGAAAAACTGTTTTTT.

This clonotype was observed a handful of times. J is TRBJ2-3 and V is TRBV10-3; a possible D gene is TRBD1 (6 bases). Trimming took 11 bases from V and 4 from J, leaving 16 bases between them. The CDR3 has 13 amino acids. Germline V lookup: CDR1 ENHRY, CDR2 SYGVKD. CDR3 nucleotide sequence: TGTGCCGCCAGACCCACAGGGTCAGATACGCAGTATTTT. Translated, it gives CAARPTGSDTQYF.

This clonotype turned up a few times. This rearrangement joins TRBV29-1 to TRBJ1-1, with a tentative D call TRBD1 (6 bases). The V end was cut by 8 bases, the J end by 6 bases, with 22 bases between. The CDR3 has 14 residues. Germline V lookup: CDR1 SQVTM, CDR2 ANQGSEA. CDR3 residues: CSTPGTGRGAEAFF. In DNA, the CDR3 is TGCAGCACCCCGGGAACAGGGCGTGGGGCTGAAGCTTTCTTT.

The chain uses TRBV15 and TRBJ1-4; 7 bases agree with TRBD1. This CDR3 comprises 14 residues. Germline loops: CDR1 LNHNV, CDR2 YYDKDF (reference sequence). V was clipped by 3 bases and J by 5 bases; unmatched bases: 3. CDR3 nucleotide sequence: TGTGCCACCAGCAGCAGGGGGAAAAATGAAAAACTGTTTTTT. Its translation is CATSSRGKNEKLFF.